This is a list of T cell receptor beta chains from one sample in a study of blood T cell repertoires in COVID-19. Sequencing used immunoSEQ multiplex PCR; TCRdb keeps in-frame clones, though not all of them. The sample contains about 230,000 clones, around nine tenths of which appear only once. Sequencing was carried out using PBMCs or T cells enriched from blood (not recorded which). Receptors originate from a man aged 30 to 39 who had recovered from COVID-19. Each CDR3 is given with its conserved first and last residue. A D gene is named only where the DNA matches it firmly. Clone size, where shown, is once, few, many, or a class for clones that have expanded.

clone size: -
D gene: -
V gene: TRBV7-8
J gene: TRBJ1-2
CDR3 DNA: TGTGCCAGCAGCAGGAGGGGCTTAGGGGCGTCGCATGGCTACACCTTC
CDR3 protein: CASSRRGLGASHGYTF

clone size: -
D gene: TRBD1
V gene: TRBV9
J gene: TRBJ1-2
CDR3 DNA: TGTGCCAGCAGCGTAGAGGCAGGGGGCGCGAATGGCTACACCTTC
CDR3 protein: CASSVEAGGANGYTF

clone size: -
D gene: TRBD2
V gene: TRBV27
J gene: TRBJ2-2
CDR3 DNA: TGTGCCAGCAGTCCCAAACTTAGCGGGGGGTACACCGGGGAGCTGTTTTTT
CDR3 protein: CASSPKLSGGYTGELFF

clone size: -
D gene: TRBD1
V gene: TRBV11-2
J gene: TRBJ1-4
CDR3 DNA: TGTGCCAGCAGCAAAACAGGGGTTTGGGAAAAACTGTTTTTT
CDR3 protein: CASSKTGVWEKLFF

clone size: -
D gene: -
V gene: TRBV7-6
J gene: TRBJ2-3
CDR3 DNA: TGTGCCAGCAGCGCCAGGGGCCGGCCTACGCAGTATTTT
CDR3 protein: CASSARGRPTQYF

clone size: -
D gene: -
V gene: TRBV7-6
J gene: TRBJ2-3
CDR3 DNA: TGTGCCAGCAGCTCAGGCGGGGCCACTAATACGCAGTATTTT
CDR3 protein: CASSSGGATNTQYF

clone size: -
D gene: -
V gene: TRBV7-8
J gene: TRBJ1-2
CDR3 DNA: TGTGCCAGCACCGCTTTAACATTCGGTGGGGGCCGTGGCTACACCTTC
CDR3 protein: CASTALTFGGGRGYTF

clone size: -
D gene: TRBD1
V gene: TRBV6-2/TRBV6-3
J gene: TRBJ2-5
CDR3 DNA: TGTGCCAGCAGTTACCTTCAGGGGGTAGAAGAGACCCAGTACTTC
CDR3 protein: CASSYLQGVEETQYF

clone size: -
D gene: -
V gene: TRBV25-1
J gene: TRBJ1-2
CDR3 DNA: TGTGCCAGCATTTCGGACACTAACTATGGCTACACCTTC
CDR3 protein: CASISDTNYGYTF

clone size: few
D gene: -
V gene: TRBV6-1
J gene: TRBJ1-6
CDR3 DNA: TGTGCCAGCAGTGAAACGGGGTCCACACCCCTCCACTTT
CDR3 protein: CASSETGSTPLHF

clone size: -
D gene: -
V gene: TRBV7-2
J gene: TRBJ2-5
CDR3 DNA: TGTGCCAGCAGCTTTCGGGCTAGCGAGGAGACCCAGTACTTC
CDR3 protein: CASSFRASEETQYF

clone size: -
D gene: TRBD1
V gene: TRBV18
J gene: TRBJ2-5
CDR3 DNA: TGTGCCAGCTCACCTAGGACAGGGGGCCAAGAGACCCAGTACTTC
CDR3 protein: CASSPRTGGQETQYF

clone size: -
D gene: TRBD1
V gene: TRBV18
J gene: TRBJ1-2
CDR3 DNA: TGTGCCAGCTCACAGGACAGGGAAACCCATTATGGCTACACCTTC
CDR3 protein: CASSQDRETHYGYTF

clone size: few
D gene: -
V gene: TRBV28
J gene: TRBJ1-4
CDR3 DNA: TGTGCCAGTCGGACTAATGAAAAACTGTTTTTT
CDR3 protein: CASRTNEKLFF

clone size: -
D gene: -
V gene: TRBV7-2
J gene: TRBJ1-5
CDR3 DNA: TGTGCCAGCAGCTTTCAAGGGGCTAGCAATCAGCCCCAGCATTTT
CDR3 protein: CASSFQGASNQPQHF

clone size: -
D gene: -
V gene: TRBV7-8
J gene: TRBJ1-2
CDR3 DNA: TGTGCCAGCAGCTTAGTTGGCTCGGGGATCGTCTATGGCTACACCTTC
CDR3 protein: CASSLVGSGIVYGYTF

clone size: once
D gene: -
V gene: TRBV9
J gene: TRBJ1-1
CDR3 DNA: TGTGCCAGCAGCGTAAGTGTCGACAGCAACACTGAAGCTTTCTTT
CDR3 protein: CASSVSVDSNTEAFF

clone size: -
D gene: -
V gene: TRBV27
J gene: TRBJ2-7
CDR3 DNA: TGTGCCAGCAGCTCTACCGGGTCTACCTACGAGCAGTACTTC
CDR3 protein: CASSSTGSTYEQYF

clone size: many
D gene: -
V gene: TRBV14
J gene: TRBJ2-5
CDR3 DNA: TGTGCCAGCAGCCATACAACCGCCTACGGGGAGACCCAGTACTTC
CDR3 protein: CASSHTTAYGETQYF

clone size: -
D gene: -
V gene: TRBV4-1
J gene: TRBJ1-6
CDR3 DNA: TGCGCCAGCACCCTAGGCGAGGGAAATTCACCCCTCCACTTT
CDR3 protein: CASTLGEGNSPLHF

clone size: few
D gene: -
V gene: TRBV4-2
J gene: TRBJ1-5
CDR3 DNA: TGTGCCAGCAGCCAAGATCTTCCGGGTGTTGGGGGCCGGCCCCAGCATTTT
CDR3 protein: CASSQDLPGVGGRPQHF

clone size: -
D gene: TRBD1
V gene: TRBV6-5
J gene: TRBJ2-2
CDR3 DNA: TGTGCCAGCAACAGGGGGAGGACCGGGGAGCTGTTTTTT
CDR3 protein: CASNRGRTGELFF

clone size: once
D gene: -
V gene: TRBV19
J gene: TRBJ1-2
CDR3 DNA: TGTGCCAGTAGTCTCCCCGACAGATTCTATGGCTACACCTTC
CDR3 protein: CASSLPDRFYGYTF

clone size: -
D gene: TRBD1
V gene: TRBV28
J gene: TRBJ2-5
CDR3 DNA: TGTGCCAGCAGTGGGACAGGGCCGCAAGAGACCCAGTACTTC
CDR3 protein: CASSGTGPQETQYF

clone size: -
D gene: -
V gene: TRBV9
J gene: TRBJ2-6
CDR3 DNA: TGTGCCAGCAGCGTAGATCAGGGTACCAACGTCCTGACTTTC
CDR3 protein: CASSVDQGTNVLTF

clone size: -
D gene: -
V gene: TRBV5-8
J gene: TRBJ2-7
CDR3 DNA: TGTGCCAGCAGCTCAAACAAAAACGACAGGAGCTCCTACGAGCAGTACTTC
CDR3 protein: CASSSNKNDRSSYEQYF

clone size: -
D gene: TRBD1
V gene: TRBV9
J gene: TRBJ1-3
CDR3 DNA: TGTGCCAGCAGCGTAGCGTCCAGGGGGCTGGACACCATATATTTT
CDR3 protein: CASSVASRGLDTIYF

clone size: -
D gene: TRBD1
V gene: TRBV3-1/TRBV3-2
J gene: TRBJ2-2
CDR3 DNA: TGTGCCAGCAGCCAAGAGGGACAGGGGGCTGGGGTTCCCGGGGAGCTGTTTTTT
CDR3 protein: CASSQEGQGAGVPGELFF

clone size: -
D gene: -
V gene: TRBV19
J gene: TRBJ1-5
CDR3 DNA: TGTGCCAGTAGTATCAGGGTTAATCAGCCCCAGCATTTT
CDR3 protein: CASSIRVNQPQHF

clone size: -
D gene: -
V gene: TRBV30
J gene: TRBJ2-7
CDR3 DNA: TGTGCCTGGAGTTTCACAGGTATTTACGAGCAGTACTTC
CDR3 protein: CAWSFTGIYEQYF

clone size: -
D gene: TRBD2
V gene: TRBV7-9
J gene: TRBJ2-3
CDR3 DNA: TGTGCCAGCAGGGAATGGACTAGCGGCACAGATACGCAGTATTTT
CDR3 protein: CASREWTSGTDTQYF

clone size: -
D gene: -
V gene: TRBV7-2
J gene: TRBJ1-6
CDR3 DNA: TGTGCCAGCAGCGGGTCCCTTAACGGGTATTCCCTCCACTTT
CDR3 protein: CASSGSLNGYSLHF

clone size: -
D gene: -
V gene: TRBV2
J gene: TRBJ1-2
CDR3 DNA: TGTGCCAGCAGAGAACAGGGTGGAGGGGATGGCTACACCTTC
CDR3 protein: CASREQGGGDGYTF

clone size: -
D gene: TRBD2
V gene: TRBV27
J gene: TRBJ2-5
CDR3 DNA: TGTGCCAGCAGTTTATCGAGCGGGAGCGGAGAGACCCAGTACTTC
CDR3 protein: CASSLSSGSGETQYF

clone size: once
D gene: -
V gene: TRBV9
J gene: TRBJ1-1
CDR3 DNA: TGTGCCAGCAGCGCTCCCCCGAGTGCTGAAGCTTTCTTT
CDR3 protein: CASSAPPSAEAFF

clone size: once
D gene: -
V gene: TRBV2
J gene: TRBJ1-6
CDR3 DNA: TGTGCCAGCAGTGTTAGGCAGGGTGGATCACCCCTCCACTTT
CDR3 protein: CASSVRQGGSPLHF

clone size: -
D gene: -
V gene: TRBV6-2/TRBV6-3
J gene: TRBJ1-5
CDR3 DNA: TGTGCCAGCAGTTACATCGTCGGTTTGTTGCATTTT
CDR3 protein: CASSYIVGLLHF

clone size: -
D gene: -
V gene: TRBV24-1
J gene: TRBJ1-2
CDR3 DNA: TGTGCCACCAGTGAAGAGGGTGGGGGGGGAGACTATGGCTACACCTTC
CDR3 protein: CATSEEGGGGDYGYTF

clone size: -
D gene: -
V gene: TRBV19
J gene: TRBJ1-3
CDR3 DNA: TGTGCCAGTACTGACAGTACCAGAAACACCATATATTTT
CDR3 protein: CASTDSTRNTIYF

clone size: -
D gene: TRBD1
V gene: TRBV5-4
J gene: TRBJ1-2
CDR3 DNA: TGTGCCAGCAGCTTTACAGGGGGCGCCAGTGGCTACACCTTC
CDR3 protein: CASSFTGGASGYTF

clone size: -
D gene: TRBD1
V gene: TRBV28
J gene: TRBJ1-2
CDR3 DNA: TGTGCCAGCAGTTTGGACAGGGTTGGCTACACCTTC
CDR3 protein: CASSLDRVGYTF

clone size: once
D gene: TRBD1
V gene: TRBV29-1
J gene: TRBJ2-3
CDR3 DNA: TGCAGCCTCCGGGACAGGGTGGCGGATACGCAGTATTTT
CDR3 protein: CSLRDRVADTQYF

clone size: -
D gene: TRBD1
V gene: TRBV3-1/TRBV3-2
J gene: TRBJ1-5
CDR3 DNA: TGTGCCAGCAGCCAAGGGACAGGGGGAACTCAGCCCCAGCATTTT
CDR3 protein: CASSQGTGGTQPQHF

clone size: -
D gene: TRBD1
V gene: TRBV11-2
J gene: TRBJ2-1
CDR3 DNA: TGTGCCAGCAGCTTAGGGCCCAGGGGGCGCGGGAATGAGCAGTTCTTC
CDR3 protein: CASSLGPRGRGNEQFF

clone size: -
D gene: -
V gene: TRBV11-2
J gene: TRBJ1-6
CDR3 DNA: TGTGCCAGCAGCTTAGATCCTCACACGGACAGCGCCCAGAGGCCCCTCCACTTT
CDR3 protein: CASSLDPHTDSAQRPLHF

clone size: once
D gene: -
V gene: TRBV5-1
J gene: TRBJ2-1
CDR3 DNA: TGCGCCAGCAGCTCATCGACTACCTCCTACAATGAGCAGTTCTTC
CDR3 protein: CASSSSTTSYNEQFF